A selection of T cell receptor beta chains follows, all from one sample in a study of T cell responses to AZD1222 COVID-19 vaccine. Assay used: immunoSEQ multiplex PCR; TCRdb lists only in-frame clones, some missing. Found here are 140,000 to 150,000 clones, around 91% of them singletons; the top ten hold more than 1.5%. The sequencing here drew on peripheral blood, taken on day 0 of AZD1222 vaccination. The receptors originated from an adult in good health. Each CDR3 is given with its conserved first and last residue. The D gene is left open where the match is weak. Some rows mark clone size as missing; the rest say once, few, many or name a class of expanded clone.

D gene: TRBD2
clone size: NA
V gene: TRBV27
J gene: TRBJ2-7
CDR3 DNA: TGTGCCAGCAGTTTAGCCCCGGTAGCGGGAGGATCCGAAGAGCAGTACTTC
CDR3 protein: CASSLAPVAGGSEEQYF

D gene: NA
clone size: NA
V gene: TRBV3-1/TRBV3-2
J gene: TRBJ1-2
CDR3 DNA: TGTGCCAGCAGCCCTAGGGGGAGCTATGGCTACACCTTC
CDR3 protein: CASSPRGSYGYTF

D gene: NA
clone size: NA
V gene: TRBV2
J gene: TRBJ2-5
CDR3 DNA: TGTGCCAGCAGTGCCCAAGAGACCCAGTACTTC
CDR3 protein: CASSAQETQYF

D gene: NA
clone size: NA
V gene: TRBV7-8
J gene: TRBJ2-7
CDR3 DNA: TGTGCCAGCAGCTCTCTTGGACAGCCTTCCTACGAGCAGTACTTC
CDR3 protein: CASSSLGQPSYEQYF

D gene: TRBD1
clone size: NA
V gene: TRBV19
J gene: TRBJ1-5
CDR3 DNA: TGTGCCAGTAGTATAGAGGGACAGGGGATTCAGCCCCAGCATTTT
CDR3 protein: CASSIEGQGIQPQHF

D gene: TRBD2
clone size: once
V gene: TRBV19
J gene: TRBJ2-1
CDR3 DNA: TGTGCCAGTAGTTCAGTAGCGGGAGGCATTAATGAGCAGTTCTTC
CDR3 protein: CASSSVAGGINEQFF

D gene: TRBD2
clone size: NA
V gene: TRBV6-5
J gene: TRBJ2-5
CDR3 DNA: TGTGCCAGCAGTTACACTAGCGGGGGGCGGGAGACCCAGTACTTC
CDR3 protein: CASSYTSGGRETQYF

D gene: TRBD2
clone size: NA
V gene: TRBV18
J gene: TRBJ2-2
CDR3 DNA: TGTGCCAGCTCACCAAGACTAGCGGGGGGAAAGAACACCGGGGAGCTGTTTTTT
CDR3 protein: CASSPRLAGGKNTGELFF

D gene: NA
clone size: NA
V gene: TRBV7-7
J gene: TRBJ2-2
CDR3 DNA: TGTGCCAGCAGCCCCCAGGGAAAGGGCACCGGGGAGCTGTTTTTT
CDR3 protein: CASSPQGKGTGELFF

D gene: TRBD2
clone size: NA
V gene: TRBV7-8
J gene: TRBJ2-1
CDR3 DNA: TGTGCCAGCAGGTTATCGTGGCGGGGGGCCTTTTCCTACAATGAGCAGTTCTTC
CDR3 protein: CASRLSWRGAFSYNEQFF

D gene: NA
clone size: NA
V gene: TRBV6-5
J gene: TRBJ1-2
CDR3 DNA: TGTGCCAGCAGAGCACGGGGATCTAACTATGGCTACACCTTC
CDR3 protein: CASRARGSNYGYTF

D gene: NA
clone size: NA
V gene: TRBV2
J gene: TRBJ2-3
CDR3 DNA: TGTGCCAGCAGTGTGGGGCCGAACACAGATACGCAGTATTTT
CDR3 protein: CASSVGPNTDTQYF

D gene: TRBD2
clone size: NA
V gene: TRBV4-1
J gene: TRBJ2-7
CDR3 DNA: TGCGCCAGCAGCCAAGACTGGGGACTAGCGGGGGCCTACGAGCAGTACTTC
CDR3 protein: CASSQDWGLAGAYEQYF

D gene: TRBD2
clone size: few
V gene: TRBV4-1
J gene: TRBJ2-1
CDR3 DNA: TGCGCCAGCAGCCAAACTAGCGGTAGCTCCTACAATGAGCAGTTCTTC
CDR3 protein: CASSQTSGSSYNEQFF

D gene: TRBD2
clone size: NA
V gene: TRBV15
J gene: TRBJ2-3
CDR3 DNA: TGTGCCACCAGCGCCCGGGGGGAACAGGACACAGATACGCAGTATTTT
CDR3 protein: CATSARGEQDTDTQYF

D gene: NA
clone size: NA
V gene: TRBV27
J gene: TRBJ2-7
CDR3 DNA: TGTGCCAGCAGTTTATCAAGTGGGACGGTGCCCTACGAGCAGTACTTC
CDR3 protein: CASSLSSGTVPYEQYF

D gene: NA
clone size: NA
V gene: TRBV19
J gene: TRBJ1-2
CDR3 DNA: TGTGCCAGTACCCCGACAGGCAGTAACTATGGCTACACCTTC
CDR3 protein: CASTPTGSNYGYTF

D gene: NA
clone size: NA
V gene: TRBV3-1/TRBV3-2
J gene: TRBJ2-7
CDR3 DNA: TGTGCCAGCAGCCAAGGGGGCGGGTACGAGCAGTACTTC
CDR3 protein: CASSQGGGYEQYF

D gene: TRBD2
clone size: NA
V gene: TRBV9
J gene: TRBJ2-7
CDR3 DNA: TGTGCCAGCAGCCCCGGGACTAGCGGGTCCTACGAGCAGTACTTC
CDR3 protein: CASSPGTSGSYEQYF

D gene: NA
clone size: NA
V gene: TRBV18
J gene: TRBJ1-6
CDR3 DNA: TGTGCCAGCTCACTTTCGGGACTTAGGTCTAATAATTCACCCCTCCACTTT
CDR3 protein: CASSLSGLRSNNSPLHF

D gene: NA
clone size: NA
V gene: TRBV5-5
J gene: TRBJ1-5
CDR3 DNA: TGTGCCAGCAGCCACGGGACTAATCAGCCCCAGCATTTT
CDR3 protein: CASSHGTNQPQHF

D gene: NA
clone size: NA
V gene: TRBV11-1
J gene: TRBJ1-1
CDR3 DNA: TGTGCCAGCAGCTTGGGGGCTGAAGCTTTCTTT
CDR3 protein: CASSLGAEAFF

D gene: TRBD2
clone size: NA
V gene: TRBV28
J gene: TRBJ2-1
CDR3 DNA: TGTGCCAGCAGTCGACTAGCGGGAGGCCCGAGCTCCTACAATGAGCAGTTCTTC
CDR3 protein: CASSRLAGGPSSYNEQFF

D gene: NA
clone size: NA
V gene: TRBV15
J gene: TRBJ1-2
CDR3 DNA: TGTGCCACCAGCGCACGGGGGGGAGATGGCTACACCTTC
CDR3 protein: CATSARGGDGYTF

D gene: TRBD1
clone size: once
V gene: TRBV6-4
J gene: TRBJ2-3
CDR3 DNA: TGTGCCAGCAGTCATCCGGGACAGAGCACAGATACGCAGTATTTT
CDR3 protein: CASSHPGQSTDTQYF

D gene: NA
clone size: NA
V gene: TRBV6-5
J gene: TRBJ1-2
CDR3 DNA: TGTGCCAGCAGTCAGGGCGTCTATGGCTACACCTTC
CDR3 protein: CASSQGVYGYTF

D gene: TRBD1
clone size: NA
V gene: TRBV7-2
J gene: TRBJ2-1
CDR3 DNA: TGTGCCAGCAGCTACTGGGGACAGGGTTCGTCCTACAATGAGCAGTTCTTC
CDR3 protein: CASSYWGQGSSYNEQFF

D gene: TRBD1
clone size: NA
V gene: TRBV9
J gene: TRBJ1-2
CDR3 DNA: TGTGCCAGCAGCAAAACCCCGGGACAGGGCTATGGCTACACCTTC
CDR3 protein: CASSKTPGQGYGYTF

D gene: TRBD1
clone size: few
V gene: TRBV7-8
J gene: TRBJ1-6
CDR3 DNA: TGTGCCAGCAACCTTAAGGGACAGGGTACTTCACCCCTCCACTTT
CDR3 protein: CASNLKGQGTSPLHF

D gene: NA
clone size: few
V gene: TRBV18
J gene: TRBJ1-2
CDR3 DNA: TGTGCCAGCTCCCGGTCCGGGACGGTTGTGAACTATGGCTACACCTTC
CDR3 protein: CASSRSGTVVNYGYTF

D gene: TRBD1
clone size: NA
V gene: TRBV15
J gene: TRBJ1-5
CDR3 DNA: TGTGCCACCAGCAGAGTCGGCCAGGGGGACCAGCCCCAGCATTTT
CDR3 protein: CATSRVGQGDQPQHF

D gene: NA
clone size: NA
V gene: TRBV4-1
J gene: TRBJ2-3
CDR3 DNA: TGCGCCAGCAGCCAAGGTGAGGGGCGGTCAAGCACAGATACGCAGTATTTT
CDR3 protein: CASSQGEGRSSTDTQYF

D gene: TRBD2
clone size: NA
V gene: TRBV7-3
J gene: TRBJ2-3
CDR3 DNA: TGTGCCAGCAGCTCGCTAGCGGGCCTAGGGGATACGCAGTATTTT
CDR3 protein: CASSSLAGLGDTQYF

D gene: NA
clone size: NA
V gene: TRBV6-2/TRBV6-3
J gene: TRBJ1-4
CDR3 DNA: TGTGCCAGCAGTTACCCCAGGGCGGGCGTATCAACTAATGAAAAACTGTTTTTT
CDR3 protein: CASSYPRAGVSTNEKLFF

D gene: NA
clone size: NA
V gene: TRBV19
J gene: TRBJ1-5
CDR3 DNA: TGTGCCAGTAGTACAGGGGGCAATCAGCCCCAGCATTTT
CDR3 protein: CASSTGGNQPQHF

D gene: NA
clone size: NA
V gene: TRBV6-5
J gene: TRBJ1-2
CDR3 DNA: TGTGCCAGCAGTTACGTCCCGGGGGCTAACTATGGCTACACCTTC
CDR3 protein: CASSYVPGANYGYTF

D gene: NA
clone size: NA
V gene: TRBV24-1
J gene: TRBJ2-1
CDR3 DNA: TGTGCCACCAGTGATTCCAGGGTTCCCCTTAATGAGCAGTTCTTC
CDR3 protein: CATSDSRVPLNEQFF

D gene: NA
clone size: NA
V gene: TRBV9
J gene: TRBJ2-3
CDR3 DNA: TGTGCCAGCAGCGGAGGAGGGTATGGCACAGATACGCAGTATTTT
CDR3 protein: CASSGGGYGTDTQYF

D gene: NA
clone size: NA
V gene: TRBV5-6
J gene: TRBJ1-1
CDR3 DNA: TGTGCCAGCAGCTTGGCATGGGGCCAGGGAGAAGCTTTCTTT
CDR3 protein: CASSLAWGQGEAFF

D gene: NA
clone size: NA
V gene: TRBV7-9
J gene: TRBJ1-2
CDR3 DNA: TGTGCCAGCAGCTTAGAGGGGTCAGCGCCTGGCTACACCTTC
CDR3 protein: CASSLEGSAPGYTF

D gene: NA
clone size: NA
V gene: TRBV5-8
J gene: TRBJ2-7
CDR3 DNA: TGTGCCAGCAGCTTGTTCAACAGGAAGAACGAGCAGTACTTC
CDR3 protein: CASSLFNRKNEQYF

D gene: TRBD1
clone size: NA
V gene: TRBV11-3
J gene: TRBJ2-3
CDR3 DNA: TGTGCCAGCAGCTCCCGGACAGGGGTGGCCACAGATACGCAGTATTTT
CDR3 protein: CASSSRTGVATDTQYF

D gene: NA
clone size: NA
V gene: TRBV4-2
J gene: TRBJ1-3
CDR3 DNA: TGTGCCAGCAGCCAAGACGGCAGTAAATCTGGAAACACCATATATTTT
CDR3 protein: CASSQDGSKSGNTIYF

D gene: NA
clone size: NA
V gene: TRBV9
J gene: TRBJ1-1
CDR3 DNA: TGTGCCAGCAGCTCGACAGGAGCTTTCTTT
CDR3 protein: CASSSTGAFF

D gene: TRBD2
clone size: NA
V gene: TRBV6-5
J gene: TRBJ2-7
CDR3 DNA: TGTGCCAGCAGTTACTCTCCTAGCGGGAGTCTCGAGCAGTACTTC
CDR3 protein: CASSYSPSGSLEQYF

D gene: NA
clone size: NA
V gene: TRBV20-1
J gene: TRBJ2-5
CDR3 DNA: TGCAGTGCTAGGGGTAAGACCGCCGTGTACTTC
CDR3 protein: CSARGKTAVYF